This T cell receptor beta chain was identified in a study of T cells in Graves' hyperthyroidism and ophthalmopathy. The sample holds many counts of this clonotype. Its specificity is unknown. Study results and caveats: Blood also showed most of the thyroid clonotypes that were expanded above 0.001. Researchers report that a 13 V-J model separated ophthalmopathy from stable hyperthyroidism.

From germline, CDR1 is MDHEN and CDR2 SYDVKM. V lost 8 bases to trimming and J lost 1 base, with 9 bases between them. CDR3 length equals 12 residues. The blood specimen was taken at initial hyperthyroidism diagnosis, before any ophthalmopathy symptoms. What was amplified from RNA transcripts were TCR beta CDR3 regions. The study used the HTBI primer set for a first-round RT-PCR of the TCR CDR3. TCRdb fed the multiplex PCR reads into MiXCR, producing one record per CDR3 protein. The top ten hold around a quarter of the sample, which has under 400,000 distinct CDR3 sequences, 15% to 17% seen once. The TCR comes from a woman aged 18-29 years with Graves' hyperthyroidism that later progressed to Graves' ophthalmopathy. The sample taken for sequencing was blood. The chain links TRBV28 to TRBJ2-7, with D unresolved. The DNA for the CDR3 is TGTGCCAGCTGGTCAGATTCCTACGAGCAGTACTTC. This translates into CASWSDSYEQYF.